This T cell receptor (beta chain) was retrieved from a study of T cell repertoires in cytomegalovirus infection. TCRdb re-analysed the reads in MiXCR, keeping a single row per CDR3 protein. This sample yields over 100,000 distinct CDR3 sequences, of which around 30% are seen a single time; about three quarters belongs to the top ten. The CDR3 is made up of 11 amino acids. Germline V gives CDR1 MDHEN, CDR2 SYDVKM. Concerning this clonotype itself: Its matching antigen is unknown. Possible read error: a much larger clone is one base away.

The TCR comes from a human donor in good health (CMV status not recorded). Some clones in this sample may be carry-over from other donors' samples. The genes are TRBV28 and TRBJ1-3; unclear D gene. The sample was CD8+ T cells from cultured PBMCs, taken from culture after CMV antigen stimulation. The chain's CDR3 is CASRFVNAIYF. The DNA for the CDR3 is TGTGCCAGCAGATTTGTAAACGCCATATATTTT.